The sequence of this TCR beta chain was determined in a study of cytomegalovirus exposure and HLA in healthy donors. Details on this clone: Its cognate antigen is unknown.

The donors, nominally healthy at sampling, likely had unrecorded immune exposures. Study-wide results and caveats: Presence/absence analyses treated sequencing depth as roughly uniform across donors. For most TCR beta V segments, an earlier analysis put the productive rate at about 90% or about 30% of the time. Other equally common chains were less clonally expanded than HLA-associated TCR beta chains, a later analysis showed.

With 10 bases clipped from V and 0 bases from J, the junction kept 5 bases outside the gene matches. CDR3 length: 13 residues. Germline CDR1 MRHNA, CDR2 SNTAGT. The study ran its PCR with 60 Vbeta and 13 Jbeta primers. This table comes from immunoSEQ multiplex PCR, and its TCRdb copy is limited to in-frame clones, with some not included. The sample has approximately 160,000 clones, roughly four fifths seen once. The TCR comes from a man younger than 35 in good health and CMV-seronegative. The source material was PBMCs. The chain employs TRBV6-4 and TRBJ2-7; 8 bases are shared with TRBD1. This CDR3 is CATRQGTSYEQYF. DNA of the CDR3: TGTGCCACCAGACAGGGGACCTCCTACGAGCAGTACTTC.